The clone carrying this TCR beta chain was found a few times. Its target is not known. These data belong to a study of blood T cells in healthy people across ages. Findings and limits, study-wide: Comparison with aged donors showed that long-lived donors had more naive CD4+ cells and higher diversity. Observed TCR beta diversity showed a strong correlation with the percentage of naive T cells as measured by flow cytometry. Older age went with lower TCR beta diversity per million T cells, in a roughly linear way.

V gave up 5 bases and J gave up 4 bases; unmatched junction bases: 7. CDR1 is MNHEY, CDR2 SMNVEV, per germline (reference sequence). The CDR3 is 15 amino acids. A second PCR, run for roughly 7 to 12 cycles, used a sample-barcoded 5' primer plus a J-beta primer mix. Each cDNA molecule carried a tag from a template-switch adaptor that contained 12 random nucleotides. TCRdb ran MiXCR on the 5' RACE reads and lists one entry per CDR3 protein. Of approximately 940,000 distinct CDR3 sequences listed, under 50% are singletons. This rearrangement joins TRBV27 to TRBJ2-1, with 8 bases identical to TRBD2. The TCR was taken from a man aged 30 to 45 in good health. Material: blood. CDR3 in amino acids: CASSRGGPGYNEQFF. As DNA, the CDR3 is TGTGCCAGCAGTCGCGGGGGGCCCGGTTACAATGAGCAGTTCTTC.